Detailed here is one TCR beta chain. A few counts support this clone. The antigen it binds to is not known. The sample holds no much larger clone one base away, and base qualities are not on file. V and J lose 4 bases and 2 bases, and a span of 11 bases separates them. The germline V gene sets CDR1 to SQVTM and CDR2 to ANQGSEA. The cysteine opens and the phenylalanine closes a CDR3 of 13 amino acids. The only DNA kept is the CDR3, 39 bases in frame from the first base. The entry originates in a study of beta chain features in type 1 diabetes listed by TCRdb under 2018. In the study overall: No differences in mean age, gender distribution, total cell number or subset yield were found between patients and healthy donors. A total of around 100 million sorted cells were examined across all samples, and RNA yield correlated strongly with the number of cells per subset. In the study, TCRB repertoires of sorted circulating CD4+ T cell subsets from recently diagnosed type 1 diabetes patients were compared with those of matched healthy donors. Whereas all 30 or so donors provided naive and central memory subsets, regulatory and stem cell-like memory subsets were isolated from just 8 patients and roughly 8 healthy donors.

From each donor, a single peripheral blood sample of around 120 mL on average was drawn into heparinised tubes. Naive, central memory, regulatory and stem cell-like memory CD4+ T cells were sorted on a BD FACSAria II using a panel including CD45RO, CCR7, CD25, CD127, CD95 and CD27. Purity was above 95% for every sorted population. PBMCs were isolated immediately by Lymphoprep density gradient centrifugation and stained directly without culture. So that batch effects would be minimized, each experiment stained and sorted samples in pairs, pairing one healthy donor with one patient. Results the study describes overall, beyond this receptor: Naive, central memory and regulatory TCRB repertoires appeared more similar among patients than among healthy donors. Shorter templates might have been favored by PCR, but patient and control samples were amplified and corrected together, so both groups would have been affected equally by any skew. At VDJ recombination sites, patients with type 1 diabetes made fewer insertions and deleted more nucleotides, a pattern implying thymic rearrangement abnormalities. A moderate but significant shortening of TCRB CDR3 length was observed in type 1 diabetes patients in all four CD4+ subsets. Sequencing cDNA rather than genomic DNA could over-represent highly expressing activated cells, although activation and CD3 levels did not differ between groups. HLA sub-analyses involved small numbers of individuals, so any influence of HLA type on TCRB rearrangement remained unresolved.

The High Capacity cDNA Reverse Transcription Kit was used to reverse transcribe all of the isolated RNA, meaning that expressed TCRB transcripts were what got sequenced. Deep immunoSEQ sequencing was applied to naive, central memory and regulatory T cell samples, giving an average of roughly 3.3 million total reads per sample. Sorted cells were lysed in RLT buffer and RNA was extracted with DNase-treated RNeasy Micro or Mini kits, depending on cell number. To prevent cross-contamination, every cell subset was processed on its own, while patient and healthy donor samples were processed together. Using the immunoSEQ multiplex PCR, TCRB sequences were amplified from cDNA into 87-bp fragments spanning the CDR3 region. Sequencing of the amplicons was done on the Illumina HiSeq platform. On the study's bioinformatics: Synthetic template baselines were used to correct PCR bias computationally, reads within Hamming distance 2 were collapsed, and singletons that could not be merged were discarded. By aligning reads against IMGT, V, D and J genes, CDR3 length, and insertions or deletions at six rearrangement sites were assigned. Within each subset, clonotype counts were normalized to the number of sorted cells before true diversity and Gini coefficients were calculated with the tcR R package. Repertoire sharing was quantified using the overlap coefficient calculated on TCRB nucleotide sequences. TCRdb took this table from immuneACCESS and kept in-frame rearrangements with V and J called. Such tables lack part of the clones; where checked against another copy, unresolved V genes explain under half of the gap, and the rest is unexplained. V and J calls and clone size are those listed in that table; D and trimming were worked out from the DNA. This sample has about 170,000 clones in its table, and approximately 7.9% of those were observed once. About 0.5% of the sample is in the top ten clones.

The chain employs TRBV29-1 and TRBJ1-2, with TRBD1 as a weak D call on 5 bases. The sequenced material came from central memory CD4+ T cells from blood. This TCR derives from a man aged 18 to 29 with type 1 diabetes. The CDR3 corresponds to CSVVLTANYGYTF. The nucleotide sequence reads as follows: TGCAGCGTTGTATTGACAGCCAACTATGGCTACACCTTC.